These T cell receptor beta chains were read from a single sample in a study of shared clonotypes between healthy human individuals. Generated by immunoSEQ multiplex PCR, the TCRdb table keeps only in-frame clones and is missing some. The sample contains roughly 2 million clones, approximately 96% of which appear only once. The sequenced material came from naive CD4+ T cells sorted from blood. The receptors shown here come from a man aged 18 to 29 in good health. Both conserved end residues are part of each CDR3. The D gene is left open where the match is weak. Not every row has a clone size; where given, it reads once, few, many or a size class.

v_gene,d_gene,abundance,j_gene,CDR3nt,CDR3aa
TRBV5-4,TRBD1,NA,TRBJ1-5,TGTGCCACCTCCCGAACGGACAGGGGAGCCCAGCATTTT,CATSRTDRGAQHF
TRBV30,NA,once,TRBJ2-3,TGTGCCTGGAGTGGGGGGGTGGATACGCAGTATTTT,CAWSGGVDTQYF
TRBV4-3,TRBD2,NA,TRBJ2-3,TGCGCCAGCAGCCAAGAGGACGGGAGGGGCACAGATACGCAGTATTTT,CASSQEDGRGTDTQYF
TRBV30,NA,NA,TRBJ2-7,TGTGCCTGGAATTTGGGTCCCCAAGGGTCCGAGCAGTACTTC,CAWNLGPQGSEQYF
TRBV6-1,NA,NA,TRBJ1-5,TGTGCCAGCGAGCTGAGGGGAAGTCAGCCCCAGCATTTT,CASELRGSQPQHF
TRBV6-1,NA,NA,TRBJ2-2,TGTGCCAGCAGTTCCGGGGGTCCGAACACCGGGGAGCTGTTTTTT,CASSSGGPNTGELFF
TRBV6-5,NA,NA,TRBJ2-3,TGTGCCAGCAGTTACCTTCGCGGCTCGGCGCAGTATTTT,CASSYLRGSAQYF
TRBV14,NA,NA,TRBJ2-3,TGTGCCAGCAGCCAGGGCGGGCCCCGAGATACGCAGTATTTT,CASSQGGPRDTQYF
TRBV5-4,NA,NA,TRBJ2-5,TGTGCCAGCAGCCGCGGATGGGTTGAACAAGAGACCCAGTACTTC,CASSRGWVEQETQYF
TRBV4-1,NA,NA,TRBJ2-4,TGCGCCAGCAGCCAAGACTCGGCGCCCCAGTCCAAAAACATTCAGTACTTC,CASSQDSAPQSKNIQYF
TRBV7-2,NA,once,TRBJ1-5,TGTGCCAGCAGCTTAGCGGGGACGCGCCAGCCCCAGCATTTT,CASSLAGTRQPQHF
TRBV5-6,TRBD1,once,TRBJ2-5,TGTGCCAGCAGCCCCGACAGGGGGCTCTATGAGACCCAGTACTTC,CASSPDRGLYETQYF
TRBV14,TRBD2,NA,TRBJ2-7,TGTGCCAGCAGCCACCAGCGGGGGCTGAAACCCTACGAGCAGTACTTC,CASSHQRGLKPYEQYF
TRBV5-4,TRBD1,NA,TRBJ2-5,TGTGCCAGCAGCATGGTAGGGGACAGGCGTTTTCAAGAGACCCAGTACTTC,CASSMVGDRRFQETQYF